The present entry profiles one TCR beta chain with its context. Its cognate antigen is unknown. Analysis merged second doses at about 4 or about 12 weeks. Some clones are missing from TCRdb's copy, which holds only in-frame ones; the method was immunoSEQ multiplex PCR. The repertoire has about 120,000 clones, around 80% of them found once; the top ten carry about 25%. The data derive from a study of T cell responses to AZD1222 COVID-19 vaccine. Points from the study as a whole: The study reported that nearly half of spike-specific TCRs target unmutated variant regions. Spike-specific TCR depth and breadth grew after two AZD1222 doses. CD4 TCRs associated with vaccination spanned spike, dominating at 160-218 and 743-854.

Between the trimmed V and J ends, which lost 6 bases and 6 bases, there was a span of 16 bases. This CDR3 region has 14 residues. CDR1 is MNHEY, CDR2 SMNVEV, per germline (reference sequence). The receptor was isolated from an adult who received the AZD1222 COVID-19 vaccine. The source was peripheral blood, collected 28 days after the second AZD1222 dose. The chain recombines TRBV27 with TRBJ2-3; possible D gene TRBD1, 5 bases. The CDR3 nucleotides read TGTGCCAGCAGCCTTAGAGGTAGGGGTGATACGCAGTATTTT. It codes for CASSLRGRGDTQYF.